A single count supports the clone carrying this T cell receptor (beta chain). Its target is unknown. As for time point: newly diagnosed, previously untreated cHL patient sample. Magnetic negative selection purified CD4+ T cells from thawed PBMCs. This entry is derived from a study of PD-1 blockade in classical Hodgkin lymphoma. Germline-derived CDR1 and CDR2 are LNHDA and SQIVND (reference sequence). CDR3 length: 14 residues. V lost 4 bases, J lost 6 bases, and 13 bases lay in between. Findings and caveats of the study: There remain no defined causes for the repertoire differences, which possibly reflect disease activity or prior therapy.

The method was immunoSEQ multiplex PCR; TCRdb's version includes in-frame clones alone and lacks a portion of them. This sample carries around 16,000 clones, about 82% of them seen once, and the ten largest clones take approximately 0.8%. The sequenced sample consisted of CD4+ T cells from blood. The chain recombines TRBV19 with TRBJ1-5; perhaps TRBD1 as D (5 bases). This TCR was recovered from a human donor with classical Hodgkin lymphoma. Here the CDR3 DNA reads TGTGCCAGTAGTACGGGGGAGCGAAGTCAGCCCCAGCATTTT. This codes for CASSTGERSQPQHF.